The entry that follows covers one T cell receptor (beta chain) sequence. The data originate from a study of blood T cell repertoires in COVID-19. Trimming cost V 5 bases and J 3 bases, with 16 bases left between them. CDR3 length equals 15 residues. Germline V gene data show CDR1 as LNHDA and CDR2 as SQIVND (reference sequence). TCRdb keeps only in-frame clones here, not all; method: immunoSEQ multiplex PCR. The sample includes 200,000 to 250,000 clones, around 89% of them seen just once. Material for sequencing was peripheral blood. This sequence joins TRBV19 and TRBJ1-1; the D gene is possibly TRBD1 (5 bases). This TCR was recovered from a woman between 40 and 55 years old with acute or convalescent COVID-19. The CDR3 loop reads CASSAWGEAHTEAFF. For the CDR3, the DNA is TGTGCCAGTAGTGCGTGGGGGGAGGCCCACACTGAAGCTTTCTTT.